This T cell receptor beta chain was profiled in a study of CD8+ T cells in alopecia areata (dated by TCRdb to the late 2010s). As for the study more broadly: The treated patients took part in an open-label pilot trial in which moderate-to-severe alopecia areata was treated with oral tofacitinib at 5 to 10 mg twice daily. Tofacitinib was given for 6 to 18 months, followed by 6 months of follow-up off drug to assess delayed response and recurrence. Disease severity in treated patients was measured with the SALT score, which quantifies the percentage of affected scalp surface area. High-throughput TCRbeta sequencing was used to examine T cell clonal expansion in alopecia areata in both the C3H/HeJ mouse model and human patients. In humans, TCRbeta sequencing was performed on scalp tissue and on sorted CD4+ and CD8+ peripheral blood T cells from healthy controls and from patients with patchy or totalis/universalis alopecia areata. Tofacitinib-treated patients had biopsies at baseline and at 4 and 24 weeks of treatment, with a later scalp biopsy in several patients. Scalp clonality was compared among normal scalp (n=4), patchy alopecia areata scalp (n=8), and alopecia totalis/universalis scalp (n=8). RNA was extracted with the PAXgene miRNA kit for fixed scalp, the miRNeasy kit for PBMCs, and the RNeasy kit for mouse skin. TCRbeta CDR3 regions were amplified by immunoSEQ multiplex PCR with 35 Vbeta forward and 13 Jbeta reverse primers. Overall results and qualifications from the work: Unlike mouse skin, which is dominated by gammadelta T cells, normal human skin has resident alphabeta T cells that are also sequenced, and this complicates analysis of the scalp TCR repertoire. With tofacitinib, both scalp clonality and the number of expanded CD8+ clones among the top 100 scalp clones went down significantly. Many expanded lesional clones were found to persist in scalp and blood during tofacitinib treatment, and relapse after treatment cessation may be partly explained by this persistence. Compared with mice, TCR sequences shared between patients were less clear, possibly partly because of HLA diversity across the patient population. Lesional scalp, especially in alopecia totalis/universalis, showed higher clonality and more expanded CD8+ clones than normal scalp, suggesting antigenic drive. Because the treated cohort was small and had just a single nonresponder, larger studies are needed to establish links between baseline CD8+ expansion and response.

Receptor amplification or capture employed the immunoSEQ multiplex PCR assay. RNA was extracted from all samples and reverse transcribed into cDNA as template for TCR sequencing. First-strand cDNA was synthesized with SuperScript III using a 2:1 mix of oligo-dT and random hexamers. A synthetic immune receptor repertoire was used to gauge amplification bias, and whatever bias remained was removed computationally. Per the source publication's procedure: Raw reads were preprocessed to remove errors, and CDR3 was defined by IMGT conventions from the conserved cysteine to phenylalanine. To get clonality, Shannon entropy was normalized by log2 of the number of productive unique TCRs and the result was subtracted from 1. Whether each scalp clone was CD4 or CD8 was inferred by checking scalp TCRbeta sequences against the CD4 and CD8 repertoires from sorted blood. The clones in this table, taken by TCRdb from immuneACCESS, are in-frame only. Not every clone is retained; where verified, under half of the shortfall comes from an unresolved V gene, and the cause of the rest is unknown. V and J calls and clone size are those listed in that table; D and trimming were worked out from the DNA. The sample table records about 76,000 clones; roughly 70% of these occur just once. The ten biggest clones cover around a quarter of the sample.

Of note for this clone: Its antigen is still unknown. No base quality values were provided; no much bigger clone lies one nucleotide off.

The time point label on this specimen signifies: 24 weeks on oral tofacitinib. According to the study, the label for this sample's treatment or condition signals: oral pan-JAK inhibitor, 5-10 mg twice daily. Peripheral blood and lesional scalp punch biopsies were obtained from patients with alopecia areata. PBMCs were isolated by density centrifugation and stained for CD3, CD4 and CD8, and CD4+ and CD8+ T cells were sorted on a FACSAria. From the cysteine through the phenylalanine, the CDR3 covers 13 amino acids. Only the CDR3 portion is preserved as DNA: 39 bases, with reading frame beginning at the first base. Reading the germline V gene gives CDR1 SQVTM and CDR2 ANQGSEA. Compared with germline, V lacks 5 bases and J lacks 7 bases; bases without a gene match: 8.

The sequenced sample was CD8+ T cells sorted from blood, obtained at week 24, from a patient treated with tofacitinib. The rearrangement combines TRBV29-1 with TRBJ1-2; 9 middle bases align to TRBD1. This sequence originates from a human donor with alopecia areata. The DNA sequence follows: TGCAGCGTTTTTACAGGGGGCGGGTCTGGCTACACCTTC. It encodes CSVFTGGGSGYTF.